Below are 30 T cell receptor beta chains sequenced from a single sample in a study of CD8 T cells in Susac syndrome. cDNA came from about 0.5 to 1 ug RNA primed by random hexamers. MiXCR was run by TCRdb on the immunoSEQ multiplex PCR reads, yielding one entry per CDR3 protein. Of approximately 150,000 distinct CDR3 sequences in the sample, over 75% were seen once. Specimen: CD8+ T cells from PBMCs. The receptors derive from a human donor with multiple sclerosis.

The rearrangement joins TRBV27 to TRBJ2-1; 10 bases agree with TRBD2. The CDR3 runs 14 residues. Germline lookup yields CDR1 MNHEY and CDR2 SMNVEV (reference sequence). The V segment lost 6 bases and the J segment 10 bases; nucleotides outside the gene matches: 9. The CDR3: CASRRLAGVEEQFF. Here the CDR3 DNA reads TGTGCCAGCAGACGGCTAGCGGGAGTAGAGGAGCAGTTCTTC.

The V gene is TRBV28, the J gene TRBJ2-7; TRBD2 might be the D (6 bases). Germline values: CDR1 MDHEN, CDR2 SYDVKM. Deletions cut 7 bases from V and 0 bases from J, with 19 bases between. This CDR3 has 16 amino acids. The CDR3 sequence: CASTPRGRGSSYEQYV. The CDR3 region has the DNA TGTGCCAGCACCCCCCGAGGCCGGGGGAGCTCCTACGAGCAGTACGTC.

The chain links TRBV9 to TRBJ1-3; D is unclear. CDR3 length: 17 residues. Trimming took 4 bases from V and 0 from J, leaving 17 bases between them. The germline V gene has CDR1 SGDLS and CDR2 YYNGEE. As DNA, the CDR3 is TGTGCCAGCAGCATGGGAGGTGGAGCAGGCTCTGGAAACACCATATATTTT. Translating gives CASSMGGGAGSGNTIYF.

The chain has TRBV12-5 and TRBJ1-1, with D perhaps TRBD1 (6 bases). CDR3 length: 14 residues. CDR1 is LGHNT and CDR2 is FRNRAP in the germline V gene. Trimming cost V 6 bases and J 4 bases, with 15 bases left between them. The CDR3 reads CASGPEGVSTEAFF. The CDR3 region has the DNA TGTGCTAGTGGCCCGGAGGGGGTAAGCACTGAAGCTTTCTTT.

The V call is TRBV20-1, the J call TRBJ2-1; D is perhaps TRBD1 or TRBD2 (5 bases each). The CDR3 totals 14 residues. Germline assignment: CDR1 DFQATT and CDR2 SNEGSKA (reference sequence). V lost 3 bases and J lost 8, with 17 bases in between. CDR3 in amino acids: CSARGNPGGDEQFF. In DNA, the CDR3 is TGCAGTGCTAGGGGAAACCCTGGGGGAGATGAGCAGTTCTTC.

The chain combines TRBV6-6 with TRBJ2-3; 8 bases align to TRBD2. The V gene's germline CDR1 is MNHNY and CDR2 SVGAGI (reference sequence). The CDR3 is made up of 15 amino acids. V dropped 3 bases and J dropped 2; count of bases not matched to a gene: 4. CDR3 sequence: CASSYSGTLTDTQYF. CDR3 DNA sequence: TGTGCCAGCAGTTATAGCGGGACTCTCACAGATACGCAGTATTTT.

The rearrangement uses TRBV6-2 or TRBV6-3 and TRBJ1-2; D call uncertain. The germline V gene encodes CDR1 MNHEY and CDR2 SVGEGT. The CDR3 is made up of 15 amino acids. Trimming shortened V by 10 bases and J by 6 bases, and 24 bases separated the two germline ends. For the CDR3, the DNA is TGTGCCACGCAAAGGCCGTTGGCCAAATTGGATGGCTACACCTTC. Translation: CATQRPLAKLDGYTF.

V usage is TRBV10-3 and J usage is TRBJ2-3; D is unresolved. CDR3 size: 14 residues. V dropped 2 bases and J dropped 2 bases, with 8 bases sitting between them. CDR1 and CDR2 (germline): ENHRY, SYGVKD. The CDR3: CAISETDSTDTQYF. DNA of the CDR3: TGTGCCATCAGTGAGACAGATTCCACAGATACGCAGTATTTT.

J is TRBJ1-1 and V is TRBV19; D remains unclear. Trimming removed 5 bases from V and 0 bases from J, with 7 bases in between. Per the germline V gene, CDR1 is LNHDA and CDR2 is SQIVND (reference sequence). This CDR3 is 13 amino acids long. CDR3 protein: CASSWMLNTEAFF. DNA of the CDR3: TGTGCCAGTAGTTGGATGCTGAACACTGAAGCTTTCTTT.

This sequence joins TRBV7-2 and TRBJ2-1; 9 positions match TRBD2. The trim removed 3 bases at V and 2 bases at J, leaving 5 bases unmatched. The CDR3 runs 16 residues. Germline V gene lookup returns CDR1 SGHTA and CDR2 FQGNSA. CDR3 bases: TGTGCCAGCAGCTTCCTGACTAGCGGCCCCTACAATGAGCAGTTCTTC. As protein: CASSFLTSGPYNEQFF. The full variable domain, rest sourced from reference TRBV7-2 and TRBJ2-1, is GAGVSQSPSNKVTEKGKDVELRCDPISGHTALYWYRQSLGQGLEFLIYFQGNSAPDKSGLPSDRFSAERTGGSVSTLTIQRTQQEDSAVYLCASSFLTSGPYNEQFFGPGTRLTVL.

The rearrangement links TRBV11-2 to TRBJ2-2, with TRBD1 as a possible D gene (5 bases). Trimming left V 5 bases short and J 9 bases short, with 10 bases between. The CDR3 consists of 12 residues. Germline V gene sequence: CDR1 SGHAT, CDR2 FQNNGV. In nucleotides, the CDR3 is TGTGCCAGCAGCAGACAGTACAGGGAGCTGTTTTTT. It codes for CASSRQYRELFF.

V usage is TRBV12-3 or TRBV12-4 and J usage is TRBJ2-3, with D uncertain. CDR3 size: 14 residues. Trimming took off 2 bases at V and 4 bases at J, with 10 bases between the two ends. The CDR3 bases are TGTGCCAGCAGTTTAACGGGTTACGCAGATACGCAGTATTTT. Translated, it gives CASSLTGYADTQYF.

J is TRBJ2-2 and V is TRBV11-3; D call uncertain. The CDR3 loop spans 14 amino acids. The V and J ends lost 1 base and 3 bases respectively, with 6 bases between them. Germline V CDR1 and CDR2: SGHNT, YENEEA. The CDR3 region has the DNA TGTGCCAGCAGCTTAGCTTTGGACACCGGGGAGCTGTTTTTT. Its protein product is CASSLALDTGELFF.

The chain employs TRBV29-1 and TRBJ1-1; D unclear. Trimming stripped 8 bases from V and 0 bases from J, with 13 bases between. The CDR3 contains 13 residues. The germline gives CDR1 SQVTM, CDR2 ANQGSEA. CDR3 DNA sequence: TGCAGCCCCCAAGCGGTCATGAACACTGAAGCTTTCTTT. Its translation: CSPQAVMNTEAFF.

The gene calls are TRBV5-5 and TRBJ2-7; D may be TRBD1 or TRBD2 (5 bases each). V lost 2 bases, J lost 1 base, and 10 bases lay in between. CDR3 length: 14 amino acids. From germline, CDR1 is SGHKS and CDR2 YYEKEE (reference sequence). The CDR3 region has the DNA TGTGCCAGCAGCTTTGGGGGATCATCCTACGAGCAGTACGTC. It encodes CASSFGGSSYEQYV.

The chain joins TRBV11-2 to TRBJ1-6; tentatively, D is TRBD1 (5 bases). Trimming cost V 5 bases and J 11 bases, with 19 bases left between them. This CDR3 is built from 15 residues. Looked up from germline, CDR1 is SGHAT and CDR2 is FQNNGV. This CDR3 reads CASSTRDGRGPPLHF. The CDR3 DNA is TGTGCCAGCAGCACTCGGGACGGACGCGGGCCACCCCTCCACTTT.

This chain connects TRBV5-1 to TRBJ2-1; 7 positions agree with TRBD2. V was clipped by 4 bases and J by 0 bases; unmatched bases: 4. This CDR3 comprises 15 residues. CDR1 and CDR2 (germline): SGHRS, YFSETQ. CDR3 sequence reads: CASSNGGSSYNEQFF. The DNA of the CDR3 is TGCGCCAGCAGCAACGGGGGGAGCTCCTACAATGAGCAGTTCTTC.

This clonotype was seen only a few times. The V gene is TRBV4-1, the J gene TRBJ1-5, with D unresolved. The length of the CDR3 is 15 residues. Per germline, CDR1 MGHRA and CDR2 YSYEKL. Trimming shortened V by 1 base and J by 0 bases, and 7 bases separated the two germline ends. The CDR3 DNA reads as TGCGCCAGCAGCCAAGTTCCCCTTAGCAATCAGCCCCAGCATTTT. Amino acids: CASSQVPLSNQPQHF.

Details on this clonotype: The germline gene is not matched at one end of the junction; a read error may be the cause. This chain joins TRBV5-6 and TRBJ1-6; no clear D. The germline V gene has CDR1 SGHDT and CDR2 YYEEEE. The CDR3 extends over 16 amino acids. As DNA, the CDR3 is TGTGCCAGCAGCTTGGATCTTGGACCCTATTATTCACCCCTCCACTTT. It yields the protein CASSLDLGPYYSPLHF.

This chain's CDR3 is CASSLLVGPYNEQFF. CDR3 in DNA: TGTGCCAGCAGTTTATTGGTGGGGCCTTACAATGAGCAGTTCTTC. The V and J genes are TRBV27 and TRBJ2-1; weak D call: TRBD1 (5 bases). Germline CDR1 MNHEY, CDR2 SMNVEV (reference sequence). V was shortened by 1 base and J by 4 bases, with 11 bases between the two germline ends. The CDR3 is 15 residues long.

The count of this clonotype is one. The V call is TRBV19, the J call TRBJ2-2; D is uncertain. Trimming removed 8 bases from V and 8 bases from J, with 9 bases in between. Per the germline V gene, CDR1 is LNHDA and CDR2 is SQIVND (reference sequence). The CDR3 covers 11 residues. The CDR3 region is CASWGRGELFF. DNA of the CDR3: TGTGCCAGTTGGGGTAGAGGGGAGCTGTTTTTT.

This clonotype was found once. The chain carries TRBV28 and TRBJ1-1, with TRBD1 identical over 9 bases. The V and J ends lost 2 bases and 2 bases, in that order; junction bases with no gene match: 9. The CDR3 is 17 residues long. CDR1 is MDHEN and CDR2 is SYDVKM in the germline V gene. CDR3 amino acids: CASSLPKMTGGNTEAFF. In DNA, the CDR3 is TGTGCCAGCAGTTTACCTAAGATGACAGGGGGAAACACTGAAGCTTTCTTT.

The chain joins TRBV5-1 to TRBJ1-1; D unresolved. From germline, CDR1 is SGHRS and CDR2 YFSETQ. The CDR3 covers 14 residues. Trimming took 3 bases from V and 1 from J, leaving 10 bases between them. The CDR3 DNA sequence: TGCGCCAGCAGCTATGGACGGGCGAACACTGAAGCTTTCTTT. Protein sequence: CASSYGRANTEAFF.

The chain is built from TRBV4-3 and TRBJ2-3, with 7 nucleotides matching TRBD2. Germline V CDR1 and CDR2: LGHNA, YSLEER. The CDR3 extends over 17 amino acids. With V trimmed by 4 bases and J by 6 bases, 16 bases remained unmatched. CDR3 bases: TGCGCCAGCAGCCGCGATTTCGGCGGGAGTAAGGCGGATACGCAGTATTTT. Amino acids: CASSRDFGGSKADTQYF.

This clonotype was counted once. The V call is TRBV10-3, the J call TRBJ1-2; D possibly corresponds to TRBD1 (5 bases). The CDR3 is 14 amino acids. The germline V gene has CDR1 ENHRY and CDR2 SYGVKD. Deletions cut 2 bases from V and 3 bases from J, with 10 bases between. The CDR3 is CAISEEGRDYGYTF. The CDR3 DNA reads TGTGCCATCAGTGAGGAGGGCAGGGACTATGGCTACACCTTC.

This chain joins TRBV7-9 and TRBJ2-2; D possibly uses TRBD1 or TRBD2 (6 bases each). Trimming removed 4 bases from V and 6 bases from J, with 18 bases in between. Germline-derived CDR1 and CDR2 are SEHNR and FQNEAQ (reference sequence). This CDR3 comprises 16 residues. The CDR3 DNA reads TGTGCCAGCAGCTCCGCCATGGGCCGGGGGCCCGGGGAGCTGTTTTTT. Translated: CASSSAMGRGPGELFF.

This chain links TRBV4-3 with TRBJ2-7; the match to TRBD1 covers 8 bases. Trimming took 1 base from V and 6 from J; bases not matched to a gene: 8. The CDR3 contains 15 residues. Looked up from germline, CDR1 is LGHNA and CDR2 is YSLEER. CDR3 DNA: TGCGCCAGCAGCCAAGGGGCAGGGGGCGCGACCGAGCAGTACGTC. Amino acids: CASSQGAGGATEQYV.

The chain combines TRBV7-9 with TRBJ1-1; D is unclear. In germline, CDR1 is SEHNR, CDR2 FQNEAQ (reference sequence). The ends were cut back, 3 bases at V and 0 bases at J, with 17 bases in the middle. CDR3 length equals 17 residues. Here the CDR3 reads CASSFTQNGLMNTEAFF. The CDR3 DNA reads as TGTGCCAGCAGCTTCACACAGAACGGGTTAATGAACACTGAAGCTTTCTTT.

This clonotype was seen more than once but under ten times. This sequence joins TRBV6-5 and TRBJ1-1; D gene ambiguous. CDR1 is MNHEY and CDR2 is SVGAGI in the germline V gene. Trimming shortened V by 2 bases and J by 0 bases, and 16 bases separated the two germline ends. The CDR3 is 17 residues long. The CDR3 DNA follows: TGTGCCAGCAGTTACCCTCTCGACCCCTCGATGAACACTGAAGCTTTCTTT. Amino acid sequence: CASSYPLDPSMNTEAFF.

The sample holds one count of this clonotype. The V and J genes are TRBV7-9 and TRBJ2-7; tentative D call: TRBD2 (6 bases). CDR1 is SEHNR and CDR2 is FQNEAQ in the germline V gene (reference sequence). V was trimmed by 5 bases and J by 2 bases, leaving 13 bases between them. CDR3 length: 14 residues. In DNA, the CDR3 is TGTGCCAGCAGCCTCGGGGGACTTACCTACGAGCAGTACGTC. It specifies CASSLGGLTYEQYV.